Listed below are T cell receptor beta chains from one sample, sequenced in a study of radiation and T cells in renal cell carcinoma. Assay used: immunoSEQ multiplex PCR; TCRdb lists only in-frame clones, some missing. Here the sample spans 150,000 to 180,000 clones, roughly 87% being singletons. This specimen consisted of blood, obtained from a patient whose treatment included radiotherapy and nephrectomy. The receptors shown here come from a woman in her forties or fifties with renal cell carcinoma. CDR3s include the opening cysteine and the closing phenylalanine or tryptophan. Not all rows give a size; the values are once, few, many and, for expanded clones, a class.

V: TRBV7-7
J: TRBJ1-2
size: .
CDR3: CASSLIGINYGYTF

V: TRBV10-2
J: TRBJ1-5
size: .
CDR3: CASSLGQVNQPQHF

V: TRBV29-1
J: TRBJ1-2
size: .
CDR3: CSVGQGNNYGYTF

V: TRBV7-8
J: TRBJ2-1
size: .
CDR3: CASSRRTSGGASYNEQFF

V: TRBV2
J: TRBJ2-7
size: .
CDR3: CAGKDSSYEQYF

V: TRBV9
J: TRBJ2-3
size: .
CDR3: CASSQKDTQYF

V: TRBV7-9
J: TRBJ1-1
size: .
CDR3: CASSPRTGNMNTEAFF

V: TRBV6-5
J: TRBJ1-1
size: .
CDR3: CASSWGQMNTEAFF

V: TRBV2
J: TRBJ1-5
size: .
CDR3: CASQRAAQPQHF

V: TRBV6-6
J: TRBJ1-2
size: .
CDR3: CASSGGHLYGYTF

V: TRBV4-3
J: TRBJ1-2
size: .
CDR3: CASSQANSGTVYGYTF

V: TRBV10-2
J: TRBJ1-2
size: once
CDR3: CASSESGQGVNYGYTF

V: TRBV7-9
J: TRBJ2-7
size: .
CDR3: CASSLDGVREQYF

V: TRBV7-3
J: TRBJ2-2
size: few
CDR3: CASSWGQRTGELFF

V: TRBV18
J: TRBJ1-5
size: .
CDR3: CASSPEYGQPQHF

V: TRBV29-1
J: TRBJ1-3
size: .
CDR3: CSVVPTPGSGNTIYF

V: TRBV5-4
J: TRBJ1-2
size: .
CDR3: CASRPTGKEGYTF

V: TRBV7-2
J: TRBJ2-7
size: .
CDR3: CASSLVAGGTYEQYF

V: TRBV5-1
J: TRBJ2-3
size: .
CDR3: CASNTGGQTSTDTQYF

V: TRBV7-9
J: TRBJ2-3
size: once
CDR3: CASSEVTGTDTQYF

V: TRBV5-4
J: TRBJ2-3
size: .
CDR3: CASSLGQGRTDTQYF

V: TRBV7-6
J: TRBJ2-3
size: .
CDR3: CASRQRGPSDTQYF

V: TRBV11-2
J: TRBJ1-2
size: .
CDR3: CASSTQGAGYTF

V: TRBV2
J: TRBJ1-6
size: .
CDR3: CASRAEDNSPLHF

V: TRBV6-5
J: TRBJ2-7
size: .
CDR3: CASSYSRDRGEQYF

V: TRBV6-1
J: TRBJ1-6
size: .
CDR3: CASSEAAGGAYSPLHF

V: TRBV2
J: TRBJ2-2
size: .
CDR3: CASSHENTGELFF

V: TRBV7-2
J: TRBJ2-7
size: .
CDR3: CASSLGTLSSYEQYF

V: TRBV12-5
J: TRBJ1-2
size: once
CDR3: CASGFPTTGRPGYTF

V: TRBV4-2
J: TRBJ1-5
size: .
CDR3: CASSQDRGPQHF

V: TRBV12-5
J: TRBJ2-3
size: .
CDR3: CASGLSILGTDTQYF

V: TRBV10-3
J: TRBJ2-5
size: .
CDR3: CAIRVGREETQYF

V: TRBV29-1
J: TRBJ1-2
size: .
CDR3: CSVDTVREGDYGYTF

V: TRBV6-5
J: TRBJ2-7
size: .
CDR3: CASSYSPRDYEQYF

V: TRBV7-3
J: TRBJ2-5
size: .
CDR3: CASSLILGETQYF

V: TRBV19
J: TRBJ1-5
size: .
CDR3: CASSTTGRNQPQHF